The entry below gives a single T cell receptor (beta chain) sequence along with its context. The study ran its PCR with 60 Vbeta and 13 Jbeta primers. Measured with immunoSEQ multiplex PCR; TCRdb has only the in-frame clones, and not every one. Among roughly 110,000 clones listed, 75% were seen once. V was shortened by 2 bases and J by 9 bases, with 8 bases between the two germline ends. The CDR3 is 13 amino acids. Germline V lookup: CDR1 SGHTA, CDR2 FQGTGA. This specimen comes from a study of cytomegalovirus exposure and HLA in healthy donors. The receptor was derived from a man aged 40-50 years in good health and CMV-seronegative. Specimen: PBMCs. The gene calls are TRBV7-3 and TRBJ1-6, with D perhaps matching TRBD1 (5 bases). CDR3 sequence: CASSLVQGSPLHF. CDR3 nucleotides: TGTGCCAGCAGCTTAGTCCAGGGTTCACCCCTCCACTTT.